This entry is about one TCR beta chain. Assay used: immunoSEQ multiplex PCR; TCRdb lists only in-frame clones, some missing. Of roughly 1.4 million clones in the sample, approximately 98.5% are singletons; the top ten hold 0.36%. The sample comes from a study of shared clonotypes between healthy human individuals. This CDR3 has 18 residues. Per the germline V gene, CDR1 is MDHEN and CDR2 is SYDVKM. V gave up 7 bases and J gave up 0 bases; unmatched junction bases: 12. The sample was naive CD4+ T cells sorted from blood. The subset here: CD45RA+ positively selected. The sequence was obtained from a man aged 25-45 years in good health. The rearrangement joins TRBV28 to TRBJ2-7; 13 bases align to TRBD2. The CDR3 loop reads CASIPRGGLAGSSYEQYF. Written as DNA, the CDR3 is TGTGCCAGCATCCCCCGGGGGGGACTAGCGGGATCCTCCTACGAGCAGTACTTC.